The 18 T cell receptor beta chains given below trace back to one sample, sequenced in a study of technical replicates of blood from a handful of donors. Clones were sequenced by immunoSEQ multiplex PCR, and TCRdb holds only the in-frame ones, with some missing. Found here are around 76,000 clones, about 90% of them singletons; the top ten hold roughly 0.27%. Sequencing used T cells isolated from PBMCs. The receptors here all came from a human donor in good health.

The rearrangement uses TRBV6-9 and TRBJ2-1; D is uncertain. Trimming stripped 5 bases from V and 3 bases from J, with 14 bases between. This CDR3 has 15 residues. Per germline, CDR1 MNHGY and CDR2 SVAAGI. This chain's CDR3 is CASSPPRLFYNEQFF. CDR3 DNA sequence: TGTGCCAGCAGTCCCCCGAGGTTGTTCTACAATGAGCAGTTCTTC.

The chain recombines TRBV7-8 with TRBJ2-4; 8 positions agree with TRBD2. CDR1 SGHVS and CDR2 FQNEAQ come from the germline V gene. V was clipped by 5 bases and J by 0 bases; unmatched bases: 9. The CDR3 runs 17 residues. The CDR3: CASSPLSGGPAKNIQYF. Written as DNA, the CDR3 is TGTGCCAGCAGCCCCCTCAGCGGGGGACCAGCCAAAAACATTCAGTACTTC.

The chain employs TRBV5-1 and TRBJ2-1; 11 bases match TRBD2. This CDR3 is built from 15 residues. Germline V lookup: CDR1 SGHRS, CDR2 YFSETQ. V dropped 4 bases and J dropped 7; count of bases not matched to a gene: 7. Here the CDR3 DNA reads TGCGCCAGCAGCCCGGGACTAGCGGTACAGAATGAGCAGTTCTTC. Translation: CASSPGLAVQNEQFF.

The chain employs TRBV28 and TRBJ2-3; TRBD2 agrees at 8 bases. The germline V gene has CDR1 MDHEN and CDR2 SYDVKM. The V segment lost 8 bases and the J segment 2 bases; nucleotides outside the gene matches: 15. The CDR3 sequence is 17 residues long. The CDR3: CASHPRGRLFHTDTQYF. DNA of the CDR3: TGTGCCAGCCACCCTCGCGGGAGGTTGTTCCACACAGATACGCAGTATTTT.

The chain has TRBV28 and TRBJ2-7, with D unresolved. Germline CDR1 and CDR2: MDHEN and SYDVKM. Trimming left V 8 bases short and J 3 bases short, with 17 bases between. The CDR3 spans 14 residues. This CDR3 reads CASHPRLPDYEQYF. DNA of the CDR3: TGTGCCAGCCACCCCCGACTGCCAGACTACGAGCAGTACTTC.

The chain has TRBV6-5 and TRBJ2-7; weak D call: TRBD1 (5 bases). The CDR3 length is 11 residues. Germline lookup yields CDR1 MNHEY and CDR2 SVGAGI. The ends were cut back, 10 bases at V and 2 bases at J, with 9 bases in the middle. CDR3 loop: CATETAYEQYF. The CDR3 bases are TGTGCCACGGAGACAGCCTACGAGCAGTACTTC.

The chain has TRBV2 and TRBJ2-4; 7 bases align to TRBD1. Trimming took 9 bases from V and 3 from J; bases not matched to a gene: 17. CDR3 length: 17 amino acids. Germline CDR1 SNHLY, CDR2 FYNNEI. The CDR3 DNA is TGTGCCAGTCGGGAAATTGGGACCGGGACAGACAAAAACATTCAGTACTTC. Its protein product is CASREIGTGTDKNIQYF.

CDR3 sequence (DNA): TGTGCCAGCAGCCAGAGTCGGGGCAATGAGCAGTTCTTC. This translates into CASSQSRGNEQFF. This rearrangement joins TRBV7-9 to TRBJ2-1; possible D gene TRBD2, 5 bases. This CDR3 comprises 13 residues. Germline CDR1 is SEHNR and CDR2 is FQNEAQ (reference sequence). Trimming left V 5 bases short and J 6 bases short, with 11 bases between.

The chain carries TRBV19 and TRBJ2-7, with 9 bases aligning to TRBD2. V shed 3 bases, J shed 4 bases, and the junction held 7 bases outside the gene matches. The CDR3 runs 15 residues. Germline CDR1 LNHDA, CDR2 SQIVND (reference sequence). This chain's CDR3 is CASSMGLAGRYEQYF. CDR3 sequence (DNA): TGTGCCAGTAGTATGGGGCTAGCGGGAAGGTACGAGCAGTACTTC.

The chain links TRBV7-9 to TRBJ2-2; 8 bases are shared with TRBD1. From germline, CDR1 is SEHNR and CDR2 FQNEAQ (reference sequence). V shed 3 bases and J 6 bases; nucleotides not matched to a gene: 6. The CDR3 is made up of 15 amino acids. Here the CDR3 DNA reads TGTGCCAGCAGCTTGGGCAGGGGGCTCGCCGGGGAGCTGTTTTTT. Its translation is CASSLGRGLAGELFF.

This sequence joins TRBV7-3 and TRBJ2-2; perhaps TRBD1 as D (5 bases). CDR1 is SGHTA and CDR2 is FQGTGA in the germline V gene. The CDR3 covers 13 residues. V dropped 5 bases and J dropped 6 bases, with 10 bases sitting between them. The CDR3 reads CASSPQGSGELFF. CDR3 coding DNA: TGTGCCAGCAGCCCCCAGGGTTCCGGGGAGCTGTTTTTT.

V and J are TRBV30 and TRBJ2-1, with D perhaps matching TRBD1 (5 bases). V was pared by 0 bases and J by 14 bases, with 11 bases between. Germline V gene lookup returns CDR1 GTSNPN and CDR2 SVGIG (reference sequence). The CDR3 consists of 11 residues. CDR3 amino acids: CAWSVSGQEFF. In DNA, the CDR3 is TGTGCCTGGAGTGTATCCGGACAAGAGTTCTTC. Based on the CDR3 plus reference TRBV30 and TRBJ2-1, the full variable domain is SQTIHQWPATLVQPVGSPLSLECTVEGTSNPNLYWYRQAAGRGLQLLFYSVGIGQISSEVPQNLSASRPQDRQFILSSKKLLLSDSGFYLCAWSVSGQEFFGPGTRLTVL.

This rearrangement joins TRBV5-1 to TRBJ1-1; tentative D call: TRBD1 (5 bases). This CDR3 is built from 13 residues. Trimming left V 4 bases short and J 8 bases short, with 15 bases between. Germline CDR1 reads SGHRS; CDR2 reads YFSETQ. CDR3 coding DNA: TGCGCCAGCAGCCCAACGCTCGGACACGAAGCTTTCTTT. Residues: CASSPTLGHEAFF.

The sample holds one count of this clone. This rearrangement joins TRBV6-5 to TRBJ1-6; D is possibly TRBD1 (5 bases). The CDR3 runs to 14 residues. Germline lookup yields CDR1 MNHEY and CDR2 SVGAGI. V gave up 2 bases and J gave up 8 bases, with 10 bases separating them. CDR3 protein: CASSYQGSDSPLHF. Written as DNA, the CDR3 is TGTGCCAGCAGTTACCAGGGCTCGGATTCACCCCTCCACTTT.

The chain carries TRBV4-2 and TRBJ1-5; tentative D call: TRBD1 (6 bases). The germline CDR1 and CDR2 sequences are LGHNA and YNFKEQ. The ends were cut back, 0 bases at V and 2 bases at J, with 14 bases in the middle. The CDR3 is made up of 17 amino acids. The CDR3 spells CASSQDSQGGGNQPQHF. CDR3 DNA: TGTGCCAGCAGCCAAGATTCACAGGGTGGTGGCAATCAGCCCCAGCATTTT.

The chain has TRBV4-2 and TRBJ2-3, with a tentative D call TRBD2 (5 bases). This CDR3 comprises 16 residues. Per the germline V gene, CDR1 is LGHNA and CDR2 is YNFKEQ. V dropped 0 bases and J dropped 7 bases, with 17 bases sitting between them. CDR3 in DNA: TGTGCCAGCAGCCAAGATAAGAGCCTAGCTGGGTATACGCAGTATTTT. Encoded protein: CASSQDKSLAGYTQYF.

The rearrangement joins TRBV13 to TRBJ2-7; D possibly corresponds to TRBD1 (6 bases). This CDR3 is 15 amino acids long. Germline loops: CDR1 PRHDT, CDR2 FYEKMQ (reference sequence). Between the trimmed V and J ends, which lost 1 base and 6 bases, there was a span of 16 bases. The chain's CDR3 is CASSLDTWTDSEQYF. The CDR3 DNA reads as TGTGCCAGCAGCTTAGACACTTGGACAGACTCCGAGCAGTACTTC. Full variable domain (rest looked up from reference TRBV13 and TRBJ2-7): AAGVIQSPRHLIKEKRETATLKCYPIPRHDTVYWYQQGPGQDPQFLISFYEKMQSDKGSIPDRFSAQQFSDYHSELNMSSLELGDSALYFCASSLDTWTDSEQYFGPGTRLTVT.

The genes are TRBV5-4 and TRBJ2-7; no clear D gene. CDR1 and CDR2 (germline): SGHNT, YYREEE (reference sequence). V was trimmed by 0 bases and J by 2 bases, leaving 6 bases between them. The CDR3 runs to 13 residues. This chain's CDR3 is CASSLEQPYEQYF. In nucleotides, the CDR3 is TGTGCCAGCAGCTTGGAACAGCCCTACGAGCAGTACTTC.